These 25 T cell receptor beta chains were all obtained from the same sample, sequenced in a study of shared clonotypes between healthy human individuals. The protocol was immunoSEQ multiplex PCR, while the TCRdb copy is restricted to in-frame clones and leaves out a portion. The sample consists of over a million clones, 98% to 99% of them appearing once. Sequenced sample: naive CD4+ T cells sorted from blood. Indicated subset: CD45RA+ positively selected. The receptor set was obtained from a man aged 30 to 45 in good health.

This clone was recorded once. The rearrangement joins TRBV6-5 to TRBJ1-1; D is undetermined. The CDR3 loop spans 15 amino acids. Trimming stripped 1 base from V and 0 bases from J, with 9 bases between. The germline gives CDR1 MNHEY, CDR2 SVGAGI. The CDR3 region has the DNA TGTGCCAGCAGTTACTTCGGCAGATTGAACACTGAAGCTTTCTTT. Translating it yields CASSYFGRLNTEAFF.

A word on this clone: This sample also contains other DNA sequences that code for the same CDR3. The J gene is TRBJ2-7, the V gene TRBV18; 14 nucleotides match TRBD2. CDR3 size: 17 residues. The V and J ends lost 3 bases and 1 base, in that order; junction bases with no gene match: 5. Germline V lookup: CDR1 KGHSH, CDR2 LQKENI. CDR3 residues: CASSPLGLAGGSYEQYF. DNA of the CDR3: TGTGCCAGCTCACCCCTCGGACTAGCGGGAGGATCCTACGAGCAGTACTTC.

The chain links TRBV19 to TRBJ2-1; D possibly matches TRBD1 or TRBD2 (5 bases each). This CDR3 has 14 amino acids. CDR1 and CDR2 from the germline V gene are LNHDA and SQIVND (reference sequence). Trimming took 4 bases from V and 5 from J, leaving 12 bases between them. The CDR3 coding sequence is TGTGCCAGTAGTACAACCGGGACCCACAATGAGCAGTTCTTC. Translating it yields CASSTTGTHNEQFF.

V and J are TRBV28 and TRBJ1-3; D is undetermined. V gave up 2 bases and J gave up 0 bases, with 11 bases separating them. Germline V gene data show CDR1 as MDHEN and CDR2 as SYDVKM. The CDR3 runs 16 residues. CDR3 sequence: CASSLPGRLSGNTIYF. CDR3 bases: TGTGCCAGCAGTTTACCGGGGAGGCTCTCTGGAAACACCATATATTTT.

The chain carries TRBV6-5 and TRBJ2-7, with 11 bases aligning to TRBD1. With 2 bases clipped from V and 3 bases from J, the junction kept 6 bases outside the gene matches. The CDR3 totals 16 residues. CDR1 is MNHEY, CDR2 SVGAGI, per germline. The CDR3 DNA follows: TGTGCCAGCAGTTACGATCCGGGACAGGGGGTCTACGAGCAGTACTTC. Protein product: CASSYDPGQGVYEQYF.

The chain couples TRBV4-1 to TRBJ1-1, with D tentatively TRBD1 (6 bases). The CDR3 covers 17 residues. The V end was cut by 0 bases, the J end by 4 bases, with 18 bases between. Germline CDR1 MGHRA, CDR2 YSYEKL. CDR3 amino acids: CASSQDWPGEFGTEAFF. CDR3 DNA sequence: TGCGCCAGCAGCCAAGATTGGCCAGGGGAATTCGGCACTGAAGCTTTCTTT.

The V and J genes are TRBV29-1 and TRBJ2-3, with D tentatively TRBD1 or TRBD2 (6 bases each). V lost 5 bases to trimming and J lost 3 bases, with 18 bases between them. The CDR3 loop spans 15 amino acids. Germline V lookup: CDR1 SQVTM, CDR2 ANQGSEA. CDR3 bases: TGCAGCGTTTGGGGGGCCAGGAAGGAGACAGATACGCAGTATTTT. This encodes CSVWGARKETDTQYF.

Only one count was recorded for this clone. The same CDR3 can be traced to other DNA sequences in this sample. The rearrangement uses TRBV6-5 and TRBJ2-3; D gene ambiguous. Per the germline V gene, CDR1 is MNHEY and CDR2 is SVGAGI. The ends were cut back, 7 bases at V and 2 bases at J, with 7 bases in the middle. This CDR3 has 12 amino acids. The CDR3 loop reads CASKGYTDTQYF. The CDR3 DNA reads as TGTGCCAGCAAGGGTTACACAGATACGCAGTATTTT.

The V call is TRBV7-2, the J call TRBJ1-1; weak D call: TRBD1 (6 bases). From germline, CDR1 is SGHTA and CDR2 FQGNSA. The CDR3 runs to 15 residues. V lost 6 bases and J 1 base, leaving 15 bases between the germline ends. The CDR3 DNA sequence: TGTGCCAGCAGGTCGGACAGAATTAGGAACACTGAAGCTTTCTTT. Protein sequence: CASRSDRIRNTEAFF.

The chain links TRBV15 to TRBJ2-5; possible D gene TRBD2, 6 bases. Trimming removed 0 bases at V and 2 bases at J, with 10 bases between. Germline CDR1 reads LNHNV; CDR2 reads YYDKDF (reference sequence). The CDR3 totals 15 residues. For the CDR3, the DNA is TGTGCCACCAGCAGAGATCGGGACTTTCAAGAGACCCAGTACTTC. Translated, it gives CATSRDRDFQETQYF.

The chain joins TRBV9 to TRBJ2-3; TRBD1 aligns across 7 bases. The V gene end was trimmed by 4 bases and the J gene end by 6 bases; junction bases not matched to a gene: 17. CDR3 size: 17 residues. Germline V gene sequence: CDR1 SGDLS, CDR2 YYNGEE. The CDR3: CASSFTPGRGKTDTQYF. The CDR3 DNA reads as TGTGCCAGCAGCTTTACGCCGGGCAGGGGGAAAACGGATACGCAGTATTTT.

About this clone itself: Other DNA sequences in this specimen translate into the identical CDR3. This chain links TRBV18 with TRBJ1-3; perhaps TRBD1 as D (5 bases). The CDR3 runs to 14 residues. CDR1 KGHSH and CDR2 LQKENI come from the germline V gene. Trimming removed 2 bases at V and 0 bases at J, with 5 bases between. DNA of the CDR3: TGTGCCAGCTCACCAGGGACCTCTGGAAACACCATATATTTT. As protein: CASSPGTSGNTIYF.

The CDR3 is CASSTGPGYNEQFF. The DNA of the CDR3 is TGTGCCAGCTCCACGGGGCCCGGCTACAATGAGCAGTTCTTC. The chain combines TRBV18 with TRBJ2-1, with D perhaps TRBD1 or TRBD2 (5 bases each). In germline, CDR1 is KGHSH, CDR2 LQKENI. This CDR3 has 14 residues. Trimming took off 6 bases at V and 3 bases at J, with 12 bases between the two ends.

The chain joins TRBV7-2 to TRBJ2-7; 12 nucleotides line up with TRBD2. Germline trimming cut 5 bases from V and 12 bases from J; bases unmatched to any gene: 11. The CDR3 sequence is 14 residues long. Germline V lookup: CDR1 SGHTA, CDR2 FQGNSA. The CDR3 sequence: CASSALAGGPSAYF. CDR3 in DNA: TGTGCCAGCAGCGCCCTAGCGGGAGGGCCCTCGGCGTACTTC.

With respect to this clone: The sample has other DNA sequences that encode this CDR3 too. The chain has TRBV5-1 and TRBJ2-3; D gene ambiguous. V lost 0 bases, J lost 2 bases, and 4 bases lay in between. From germline, CDR1 is SGHRS and CDR2 YFSETQ. This CDR3 comprises 13 residues. The CDR3 sequence: CASSLGYTDTQYF. Here the CDR3 DNA reads TGCGCCAGCAGCTTGGGGTACACAGATACGCAGTATTTT. Complete variable domain (other parts from reference TRBV5-1 and TRBJ2-3): KAGVTQTPRYLIKTRGQQVTLSCSPISGHRSVSWYQQTPGQGLQFLFEYFSETQRNKGNFPGRFSGRQFSNSRSEMNVSTLELGDSALYLCASSLGYTDTQYFGPGTRLTVL.

The chain links TRBV7-2 to TRBJ1-4; D is perhaps TRBD1 (6 bases). Germline V gene sequence: CDR1 SGHTA, CDR2 FQGNSA. The V end was cut by 5 bases, the J end by 4 bases, with 14 bases between. The CDR3 totals 15 residues. The CDR3 nucleotides read TGTGCCAGCAGCCAACATAGGGGGGTTAATGAAAAACTGTTTTTT. It is translated as CASSQHRGVNEKLFF.

This clone appeared a single time. The chain combines TRBV1 with TRBJ2-2; TRBD1, the table's D call, was not compared with the DNA. TRBV1 counts as a pseudogene. CDR3 length: 17 residues. The DNA of the CDR3 is TGCACCAGCAGCCGATTGGTGGCACGTCCGAACACCGGGGAGCTGTTTTTT. Protein sequence: CTSSRLVARPNTGELFF.

The chain links TRBV2 to TRBJ1-5; the match to TRBD1 covers 11 bases. This CDR3 has 15 residues. V lost 10 bases and J lost 2; bases outside the gene matches: 7. CDR1 and CDR2 (germline): SNHLY, FYNNEI. DNA of the CDR3: TGTGCCACCCAAGGGACAGGGGGAGGCAATCAGCCCCAGCATTTT. It is translated as CATQGTGGGNQPQHF.

This clone appeared once. This sequence joins TRBV12-5 and TRBJ2-1, with 8 positions matching TRBD2. Germline V gene data show CDR1 as LGHNT and CDR2 as FRNRAP. V was clipped by 3 bases and J by 6 bases; unmatched bases: 10. The CDR3 spans 16 residues. The CDR3 DNA reads TGTGCTAGTGGTTTTAGTGTCCTGGGACTAGTCAATGAGCAGTTCTTC. It is translated as CASGFSVLGLVNEQFF.

The chain recombines TRBV10-1 with TRBJ2-2; TRBD2 matches 8 bases. V was pared by 3 bases and J by 5 bases, with 5 bases of the junction left unmatched. CDR3 length: 15 amino acids. Germline CDR1 reads WNHNN; CDR2 reads SYGVQD (reference sequence). CDR3 DNA sequence: TGCGCCAGCAGTGAAGATAGCGGGAAGACCGGGGAGCTGTTTTTT. Translated, it gives CASSEDSGKTGELFF.

The chain carries TRBV7-2 and TRBJ2-1; TRBD2 agrees at 7 bases. The CDR3 has 15 residues. V gave up 3 bases and J gave up 3 bases; unmatched junction bases: 5. CDR1 is SGHTA and CDR2 is FQGNSA in the germline V gene. The CDR3 DNA reads TGTGCCAGCAGCTTTGGGGGGGAGCGCTACAATGAGCAGTTCTTC. Residues: CASSFGGERYNEQFF.

The chain combines TRBV19 with TRBJ1-1; D gene uncertain. This CDR3 has 14 residues. Germline CDR1 LNHDA, CDR2 SQIVND (reference sequence). V lost 1 base, J lost 4 bases, and 10 bases lay in between. Here the CDR3 DNA reads TGTGCCAGTAGTATAGGCTACGGAAGCACTGAAGCTTTCTTT. Residues: CASSIGYGSTEAFF. Based on the CDR3 plus reference TRBV19 and TRBJ1-1, the full variable domain is DGGITQSPKYLFRKEGQNVTLSCEQNLNHDAMYWYRQDPGQGLRLIYYSQIVNDFQKGDIAEGYSVSREKKESFPLTVTSAQKNPTAFYLCASSIGYGSTEAFFGQGTRLTVV.

This clone was found once. The DNA of the CDR3 is TGTGCCAGCAGCTTAGAGACAGGAGCTAACTATGGCTACACCTTC. Its protein product is CASSLETGANYGYTF. The rearrangement joins TRBV7-9 to TRBJ1-2, with D perhaps matching TRBD1 (6 bases). CDR1 SEHNR and CDR2 FQNEAQ come from the germline V gene (reference sequence). The V and J ends lost 1 base and 0 bases respectively, with 9 bases between them. This CDR3 is built from 15 residues.

The chain carries TRBV28 and TRBJ1-3; no definite D call. Germline CDR1 reads MDHEN; CDR2 reads SYDVKM. The CDR3 consists of 15 residues. The germline V and J ends were trimmed by 2 bases and 0 bases, with 8 bases remaining between them. The CDR3 region is CASSLPQSSGNTIYF. The CDR3 DNA follows: TGTGCCAGCAGTTTACCCCAGAGCTCTGGAAACACCATATATTTT.

The rearrangement links TRBV4-1 to TRBJ2-7; tentative D call: TRBD2 (6 bases). This CDR3 is 13 amino acids long. Germline-derived CDR1 and CDR2 are MGHRA and YSYEKL. V gave up 4 bases and J gave up 3 bases, with 10 bases separating them. CDR3 in amino acids: CASSPREDYEQYF. CDR3 DNA: TGCGCCAGCAGCCCCAGGGAGGACTACGAGCAGTACTTC.